This passage covers 6 T cell receptor beta chains from one sample sequenced in a study of CD8+ T cells in alopecia areata. Extracted from the samples, RNA was reverse transcribed into cDNA to serve as the sequencing template. The data were produced by immunoSEQ multiplex PCR, yet TCRdb's version contains in-frame clones alone and is incomplete. The sample holds 3,500 to 4,000 clones, roughly 70% seen once. The specimen was skin. These receptors came from a human donor in good health.

J is TRBJ1-1 and V is TRBV11-2; TRBD1 agrees at 8 bases. Germline loops: CDR1 SGHAT, CDR2 FQNNGV. The CDR3 loop spans 13 amino acids. J lost 4 bases, V lost 3 bases, and 1 base had no gene match. The CDR3 DNA sequence: TGTGCCAGCAGCTTCCAGGGGGCCACTGAAGCTTTCTTT. Translated, it gives CASSFQGATEAFF.

The chain combines TRBV2 with TRBJ1-6, with TRBD1 identical over 8 bases. Germline V gives CDR1 SNHLY, CDR2 FYNNEI. The CDR3 totals 14 residues. Germline trimming cut 6 bases from V and 7 bases from J; bases unmatched to any gene: 5. CDR3 in DNA: TGTGCCAGCAGGAGACAGGGGATAAATTCACCCCTCCACTTT. This translates into CASRRQGINSPLHF.

The chain recombines TRBV7-9 with TRBJ2-1, with 7 bases identical to TRBD1. The CDR3 runs 15 residues. V dropped 4 bases and J dropped 0; count of bases not matched to a gene: 3. Germline V gene data show CDR1 as SEHNR and CDR2 as FQNEAQ (reference sequence). CDR3 DNA sequence: TGTGCCAGCAGCTCGGGACAGAGCTCCTACAATGAGCAGTTCTTC. Translation gives CASSSGQSSYNEQFF.

J is TRBJ1-4 and V is TRBV6-1, with 8 positions matching TRBD1. Trimming cost V 5 bases and J 16 bases; bases outside gene matches: 15. The length of the CDR3 is 14 residues. Germline V gene data show CDR1 as MNHNS and CDR2 as SASEGT. CDR3 loop: CASSPDRGISFGFF. The CDR3 DNA is TGTGCCAGCAGTCCCGACAGGGGCATTTCGTTCGGGTTTTTT.

This sequence joins TRBV27 and TRBJ2-7; D not certain. The CDR3 contains 16 residues. Trimming removed 6 bases from V and 0 bases from J, with 18 bases in between. Germline-derived CDR1 and CDR2 are MNHEY and SMNVEV (reference sequence). The CDR3 is CASRTPLGRSSYEQYF. For the CDR3, the DNA is TGTGCCAGCAGAACCCCACTCGGACGTAGCTCCTACGAGCAGTACTTC.

The rearrangement uses TRBV7-9 and TRBJ2-7; the D gene is possibly TRBD1 (6 bases). In germline, CDR1 is SEHNR, CDR2 FQNEAQ (reference sequence). The CDR3 spans 18 residues. Between the trimmed V and J ends, which lost 3 bases and 0 bases, there was a span of 21 bases. This CDR3 is CASSLYQSGTHVSYEQYF. The CDR3 nucleotides read TGTGCCAGCAGCTTGTATCAGTCGGGGACACACGTCTCCTACGAGCAGTACTTC. Using reference TRBV7-9 and TRBJ2-7 for the parts outside the CDR3, the full variable domain is DTGVSQNPRHKITKRGQNVTFRCDPISEHNRLYWYRQTLGQGPEFLTYFQNEAQLEKSRLLSDRFSAERPKGSFSTLEIQRTEQGDSAMYLCASSLYQSGTHVSYEQYFGPGTRLTVT.